This T cell receptor beta chain was retrieved from a study of blood T cells in healthy people across ages. CDR1 is PRHDT and CDR2 is FYEKMQ in the germline V gene (reference sequence). The CDR3 is made up of 14 amino acids. The V and J ends lost 5 bases and 2 bases respectively, with 9 bases between them. A second about 7 to 11 cycle PCR used barcoded and J-beta primers. TCRdb redid the calling of the 5' RACE reads with MiXCR, one entry per CDR3 protein. The profile covers over 950,000 distinct CDR3 sequences, with less than 45% appearing a single time and around 12% taken by the ten largest. The sequencing input was blood. This sequence was found in a man between 18 and 29 years old in good health. The chain couples TRBV13 to TRBJ2-2; D call uncertain. The DNA for the CDR3 is TGTGCCAGCAGCCAACAGCCAAACACCGGGGAGCTGTTTTTT. It specifies CASSQQPNTGELFF.